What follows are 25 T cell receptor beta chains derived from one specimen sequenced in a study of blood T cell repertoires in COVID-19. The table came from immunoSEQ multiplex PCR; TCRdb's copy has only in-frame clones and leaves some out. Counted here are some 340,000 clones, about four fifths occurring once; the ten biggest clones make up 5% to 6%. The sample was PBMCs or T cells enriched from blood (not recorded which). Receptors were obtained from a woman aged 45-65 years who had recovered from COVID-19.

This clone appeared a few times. The CDR3 DNA follows: TGTGCCAGCAGCTTAGGCACCCCGCCCGGGGAGCAGTACTTC. It translates to CASSLGTPPGEQYF. V usage is TRBV7-2 and J usage is TRBJ2-7; D gene unclear. Trimming cost V 1 base and J 7 bases, with 14 bases left between them. Per the germline V gene, CDR1 is SGHTA and CDR2 is FQGNSA. The CDR3 is 14 residues long. Drawing the rest from reference TRBV7-2 and TRBJ2-7, the complete variable domain is GAGVSQSPSNKVTEKGKDVELRCDPISGHTALYWYRQSLGQGLEFLIYFQGNSAPDKSGLPSDRFSAERTGGSVSTLTIQRTQQEDSAVYLCASSLGTPPGEQYFGPGTRLTVT.

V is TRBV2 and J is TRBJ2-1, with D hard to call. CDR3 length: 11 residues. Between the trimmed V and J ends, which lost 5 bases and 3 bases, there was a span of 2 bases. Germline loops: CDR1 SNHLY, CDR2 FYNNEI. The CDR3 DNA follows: TGTGCCAGCAGTTACTACAATGAGCAGTTCTTC. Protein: CASSYYNEQFF.

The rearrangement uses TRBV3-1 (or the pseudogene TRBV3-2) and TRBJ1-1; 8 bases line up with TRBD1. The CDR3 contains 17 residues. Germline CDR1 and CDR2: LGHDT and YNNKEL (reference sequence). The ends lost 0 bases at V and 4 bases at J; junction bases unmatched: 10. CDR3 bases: TGTGCCAGCAGCCAAGATTATGGAGACAGGGGTGCCACTGAAGCTTTCTTT. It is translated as CASSQDYGDRGATEAFF.

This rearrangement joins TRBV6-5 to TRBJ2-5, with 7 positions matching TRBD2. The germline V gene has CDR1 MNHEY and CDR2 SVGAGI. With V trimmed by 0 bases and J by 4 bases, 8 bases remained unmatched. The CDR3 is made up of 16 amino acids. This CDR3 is CASSYSGGQGSETQYF. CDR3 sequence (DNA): TGTGCCAGCAGTTACTCGGGAGGGCAGGGTTCAGAGACCCAGTACTTC.

The CDR3 loop is CASSQGGSGIYNEQFF. CDR3 bases: TGTGCCAGCAGCCAAGGGGGTAGCGGGATTTACAATGAGCAGTTCTTC. The chain couples TRBV14 to TRBJ2-1; TRBD2 matches at 8 bases. The germline V gene encodes CDR1 SGHDN and CDR2 FVKESK. The junction had 6 bases not matched to a gene; V was cut back by 1 base and J by 4 bases. The CDR3 covers 16 residues.

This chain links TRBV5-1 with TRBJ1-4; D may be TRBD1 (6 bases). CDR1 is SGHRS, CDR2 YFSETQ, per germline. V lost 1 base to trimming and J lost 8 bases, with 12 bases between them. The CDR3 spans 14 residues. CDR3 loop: CASSLWGTTEKLFF. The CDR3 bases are TGCGCCAGCAGCTTGTGGGGGACAACCGAAAAACTGTTTTTT.

In nucleotides, the CDR3 is TGTGCCAGCAGCCAGGAGTCCGGGGCGGGAACCAATCAGCCCCAGCATTTT. This sequence encodes CASSQESGAGTNQPQHF. This chain connects TRBV3-1 (or the pseudogene TRBV3-2) to TRBJ1-5, with a tentative D call TRBD1 (5 bases). Germline CDR1 is LGHDT and CDR2 is YNNKEL (reference sequence). The CDR3 extends over 17 amino acids. V gave up 3 bases and J gave up 3 bases, with 18 bases separating them.

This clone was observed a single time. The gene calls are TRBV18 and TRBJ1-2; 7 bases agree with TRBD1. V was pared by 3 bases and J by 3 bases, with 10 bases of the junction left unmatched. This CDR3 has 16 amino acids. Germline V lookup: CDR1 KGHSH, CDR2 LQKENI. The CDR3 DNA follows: TGTGCCAGCTCACCGGACAGGACGATTGTACACTATGGCTACACCTTC. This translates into CASSPDRTIVHYGYTF.

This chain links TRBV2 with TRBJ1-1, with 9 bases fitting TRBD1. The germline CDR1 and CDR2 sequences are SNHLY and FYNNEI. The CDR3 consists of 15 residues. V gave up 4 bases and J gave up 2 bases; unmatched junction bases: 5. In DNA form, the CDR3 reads TGTGCCAGCAGTGCACGACAGGGGGGAAACACTGAAGCTTTCTTT. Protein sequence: CASSARQGGNTEAFF. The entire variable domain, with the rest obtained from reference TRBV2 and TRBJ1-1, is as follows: EPEVTQTPSHQVTQMGQEVILRCVPISNHLYFYWYRQILGQKVEFLVSFYNNEISEKSEIFDDQFSVERPDGSNFTLKIRSTKLEDSAMYFCASSARQGGNTEAFFGQGTRLTVV.

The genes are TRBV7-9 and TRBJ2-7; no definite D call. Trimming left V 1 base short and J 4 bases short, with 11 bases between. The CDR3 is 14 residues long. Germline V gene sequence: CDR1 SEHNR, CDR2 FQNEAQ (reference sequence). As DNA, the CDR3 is TGTGCCAGCAGCTTAGGAGCGATCCGATACGAGCAGTACTTC. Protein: CASSLGAIRYEQYF.

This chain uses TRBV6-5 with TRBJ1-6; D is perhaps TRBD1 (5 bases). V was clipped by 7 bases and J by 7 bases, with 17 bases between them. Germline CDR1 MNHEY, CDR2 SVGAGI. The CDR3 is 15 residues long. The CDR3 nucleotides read TGTGCCAGCACCCCTATGGGACTTGGAAATTCACCCCTCCACTTT. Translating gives CASTPMGLGNSPLHF.

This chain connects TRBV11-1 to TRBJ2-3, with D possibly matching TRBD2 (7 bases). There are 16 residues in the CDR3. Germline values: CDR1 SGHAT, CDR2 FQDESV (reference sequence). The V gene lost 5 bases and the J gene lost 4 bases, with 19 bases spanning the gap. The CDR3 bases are TGTGCCAGCAGCCTCCGGGTGGGGGGGGCAGCAGATACGCAGTATTTT. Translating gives CASSLRVGGAADTQYF.

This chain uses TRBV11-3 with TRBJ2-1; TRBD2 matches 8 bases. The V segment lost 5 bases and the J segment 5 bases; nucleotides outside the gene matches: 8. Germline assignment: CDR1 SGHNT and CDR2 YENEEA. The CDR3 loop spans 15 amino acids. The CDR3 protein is CASSRGLGSNNEQFF. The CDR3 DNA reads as TGTGCCAGCAGCCGGGGACTAGGCTCGAACAATGAGCAGTTCTTC. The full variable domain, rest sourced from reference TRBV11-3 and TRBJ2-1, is EAGVVQSPRYKIIEKKQPVAFWCNPISGHNTLYWYLQNLGQGPELLIRYENEEAVDDSQLPKDRFSAERLKGVDSTLKIQPAELGDSAVYLCASSRGLGSNNEQFFGPGTRLTVL.

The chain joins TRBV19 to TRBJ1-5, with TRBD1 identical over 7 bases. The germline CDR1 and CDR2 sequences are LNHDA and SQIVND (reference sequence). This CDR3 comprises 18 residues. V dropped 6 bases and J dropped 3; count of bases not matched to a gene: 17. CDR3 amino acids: CASSLTGTALIINQPQHF. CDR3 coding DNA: TGTGCCAGTAGCCTGACCGGGACAGCCCTTATAATCAATCAGCCCCAGCATTTT. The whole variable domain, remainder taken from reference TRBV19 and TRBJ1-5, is DGGITQSPKYLFRKEGQNVTLSCEQNLNHDAMYWYRQDPGQGLRLIYYSQIVNDFQKGDIAEGYSVSREKKESFPLTVTSAQKNPTAFYLCASSLTGTALIINQPQHFGDGTRLSIL.

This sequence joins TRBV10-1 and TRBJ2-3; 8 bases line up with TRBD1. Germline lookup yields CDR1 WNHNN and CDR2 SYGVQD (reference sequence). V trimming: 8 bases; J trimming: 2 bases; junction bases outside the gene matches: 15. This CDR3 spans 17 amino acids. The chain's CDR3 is CASGNKTGQADTDTQYF. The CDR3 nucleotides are TGCGCCAGCGGGAATAAAACGGGACAGGCAGACACAGATACGCAGTATTTT.

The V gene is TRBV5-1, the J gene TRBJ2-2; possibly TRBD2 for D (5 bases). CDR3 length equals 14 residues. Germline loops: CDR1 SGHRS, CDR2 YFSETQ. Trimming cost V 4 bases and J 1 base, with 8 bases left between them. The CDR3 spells CASSRTENTGELFF. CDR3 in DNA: TGCGCCAGCAGCCGGACTGAGAACACCGGGGAGCTGTTTTTT.

CDR3 protein: CASSLFATTGFTDTQYF. The CDR3 DNA reads TGTGCCAGCAGCTTATTCGCCACGACAGGGTTCACAGATACGCAGTATTTT. The chain uses TRBV7-9 and TRBJ2-3; 7 nucleotides match TRBD1. This CDR3 region has 17 residues. Germline assignment: CDR1 SEHNR and CDR2 FQNEAQ (reference sequence). Unmatched junction bases numbered 10, after V lost 2 bases and J lost 2 bases. The full variable domain, with the rest looked up from reference TRBV7-9 and TRBJ2-3, is DTGVSQNPRHKITKRGQNVTFRCDPISEHNRLYWYRQTLGQGPEFLTYFQNEAQLEKSRLLSDRFSAERPKGSFSTLEIQRTEQGDSAMYLCASSLFATTGFTDTQYFGPGTRLTVL.

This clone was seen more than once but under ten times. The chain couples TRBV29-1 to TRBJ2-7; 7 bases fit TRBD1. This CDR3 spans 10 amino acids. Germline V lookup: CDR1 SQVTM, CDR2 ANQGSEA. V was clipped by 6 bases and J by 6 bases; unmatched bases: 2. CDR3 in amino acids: CSVGTAEQYF. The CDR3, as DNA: TGCAGCGTCGGGACAGCCGAGCAGTACTTC.

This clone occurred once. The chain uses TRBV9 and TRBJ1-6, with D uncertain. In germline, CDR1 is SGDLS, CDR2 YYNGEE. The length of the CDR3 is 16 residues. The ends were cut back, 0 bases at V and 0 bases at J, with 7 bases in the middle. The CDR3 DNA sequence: TGTGCCAGCAGCGTAGCGGGAAGCTCCTATAATTCACCCCTCCACTTT. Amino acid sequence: CASSVAGSSYNSPLHF.

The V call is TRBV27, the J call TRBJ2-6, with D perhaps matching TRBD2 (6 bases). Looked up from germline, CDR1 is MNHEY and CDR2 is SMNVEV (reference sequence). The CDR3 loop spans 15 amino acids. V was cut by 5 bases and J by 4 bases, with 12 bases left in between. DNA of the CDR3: TGTGCCAGCAGTCGGACGGGGGACGGGGCCAACGTCCTGACTTTC. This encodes CASSRTGDGANVLTF.

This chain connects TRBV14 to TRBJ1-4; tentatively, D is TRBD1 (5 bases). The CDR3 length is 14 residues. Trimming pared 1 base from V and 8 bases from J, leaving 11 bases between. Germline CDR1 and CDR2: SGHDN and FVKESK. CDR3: CASSQVGAEEKLFF. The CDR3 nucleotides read TGTGCCAGCAGCCAAGTTGGGGCGGAGGAAAAACTGTTTTTT. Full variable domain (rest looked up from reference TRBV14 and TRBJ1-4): EAGVTQFPSHSVIEKGQTVTLRCDPISGHDNLYWYRRVMGKEIKFLLHFVKESKQDESGMPNNRFLAERTGGTYSTLKVQPAELEDSGVYFCASSQVGAEEKLFFGSGTQLSVL.

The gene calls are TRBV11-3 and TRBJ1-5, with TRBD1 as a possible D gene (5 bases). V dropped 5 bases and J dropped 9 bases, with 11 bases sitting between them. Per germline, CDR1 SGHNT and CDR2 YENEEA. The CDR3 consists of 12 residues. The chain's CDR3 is CASSPSGGPQHF. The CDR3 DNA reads TGTGCCAGCAGCCCCTCCGGGGGGCCCCAGCATTTT.

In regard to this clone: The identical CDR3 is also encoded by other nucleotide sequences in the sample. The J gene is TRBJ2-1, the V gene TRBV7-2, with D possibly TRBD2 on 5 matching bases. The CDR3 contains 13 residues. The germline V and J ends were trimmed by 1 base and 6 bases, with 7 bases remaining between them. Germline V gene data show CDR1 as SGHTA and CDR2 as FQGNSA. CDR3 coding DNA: TGTGCCAGCAGCTTAGTTGGAGGCAATGAGCAGTTCTTC. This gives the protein CASSLVGGNEQFF.

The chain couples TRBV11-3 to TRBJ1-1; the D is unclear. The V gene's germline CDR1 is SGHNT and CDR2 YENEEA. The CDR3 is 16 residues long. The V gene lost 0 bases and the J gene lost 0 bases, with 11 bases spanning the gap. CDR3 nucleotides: TGTGCCAGCAGCTTAGAATCAGGCGTAGTGAACACTGAAGCTTTCTTT. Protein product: CASSLESGVVNTEAFF.

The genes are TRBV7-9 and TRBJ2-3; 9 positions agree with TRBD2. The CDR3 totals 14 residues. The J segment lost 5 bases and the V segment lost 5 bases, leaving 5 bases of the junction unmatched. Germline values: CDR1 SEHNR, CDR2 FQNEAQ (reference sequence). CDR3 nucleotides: TGTGCCAGCAGCCGAGCGGGAGGTCAAGATACGCAGTATTTT. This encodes CASSRAGGQDTQYF.